The 20 T cell receptor beta chains below come from one sample, sequenced in a study of Ad26.COV2.S vaccination and SARS-CoV-2 variants (dated by TCRdb to 2020 to 2023). The treatment or condition label, read with the paper, signifies: over 15 received Ad26.COV2.S at low or high dose, single or two shots; 5 received placebo; per-sample allocation not given. For vaccine and placebo recipients, repertoires were sequenced using samples collected on day 63 after the first injection. Library preparation used the immunoSEQ multiplex PCR assay. The table comes from immuneACCESS by way of TCRdb, which keeps in-frame sequences with V and J called. Part of the clones is missing from these tables; in studies checked, under half for an unresolved V gene and the rest for unknown reasons. The sample profile shows 400,000 to 450,000 clones; around nine tenths of them were found once. Of the sample, more than 9% is held by the ten largest clones.

Sequenced material: peripheral blood, taken in a trial of Ad26.COV2.S vaccine versus placebo. These receptors came from a person aged 18 to 59 who received the Ad26.COV2.S COVID-19 vaccine or a placebo.

The rearrangement links TRBV21-1 to TRBJ2-5. TRBV21-1 is assigned pseudogene status. The CDR3 has 14 residues. CDR3 sequence: CASSKFPSQETQYF. The CDR3 DNA reads TGTGCCAGCAGCAAATTTCCCTCACAAGAGACCCAGTACTTC.

The chain recombines TRBV6-5 with TRBJ2-2; 9 nucleotides line up with TRBD2. Germline CDR1 reads MNHEY; CDR2 reads SVGAGI. The CDR3 is 15 amino acids. V lost 7 bases to trimming and J lost 1 base; unmatched junction nucleotides: 4. CDR3 residues: CASTLAGMNTGELFF. CDR3 DNA sequence: TGTGCCAGCACCCTAGCGGGAATGAACACCGGGGAGCTGTTTTTT.

As concerns this clone: The junction does not match germline at one end; this may be a read error. The chain couples TRBV7-2 to TRBJ2-7, with 12 bases aligning to TRBD2. CDR1 is SGHTA and CDR2 is FQGNSA in the germline V gene. CDR3 length equals 14 residues. CDR3 residues: CASSLAGGPNEQYF. Here the CDR3 DNA reads TGTGCCAGCAGCCTAGCGGGAGGGCCCAACGAGCAGTACTTC.

This clone was found once. This chain links TRBV19 with TRBJ2-2, with 12 bases that match TRBD2. In germline, CDR1 is LNHDA, CDR2 SQIVND (reference sequence). This CDR3 has 16 amino acids. After removal of 5 bases from V and 3 bases from J, the junction contained 4 bases not matched to a gene. The CDR3 region is CASSFLAGGDTGELFF. Written as DNA, the CDR3 is TGTGCCAGTAGTTTTCTAGCGGGAGGGGACACCGGGGAGCTGTTTTTT. Full variable domain (missing parts from reference TRBV19 and TRBJ2-2): DGGITQSPKYLFRKEGQNVTLSCEQNLNHDAMYWYRQDPGQGLRLIYYSQIVNDFQKGDIAEGYSVSREKKESFPLTVTSAQKNPTAFYLCASSFLAGGDTGELFFGEGSRLTVL.

The chain couples TRBV27 to TRBJ1-5, with D unresolved. Trimming pared 1 base from V and 0 bases from J, leaving 7 bases between. The CDR3 totals 15 residues. Per the germline V gene, CDR1 is MNHEY and CDR2 is SMNVEV (reference sequence). CDR3 in amino acids: CASSLYGDSNQPQHF. The CDR3 DNA is TGTGCCAGCAGTTTATATGGGGATAGCAATCAGCCCCAGCATTTT.

This chain links TRBV7-9 with TRBJ1-1, with 8 bases fitting TRBD1. Germline CDR1 SEHNR, CDR2 FQNEAQ (reference sequence). This CDR3 spans 15 amino acids. The J segment lost 0 bases and the V segment lost 5 bases, leaving 5 bases of the junction unmatched. The CDR3 loop reads CASSPDRGLNTEAFF. As DNA, the CDR3 is TGTGCCAGCAGCCCAGACAGGGGACTGAACACTGAAGCTTTCTTT.

The rearrangement links TRBV24-1 to TRBJ2-2; possible D gene TRBD2, 5 bases. Per germline, CDR1 KGHDR and CDR2 SFDVKD. Trimming took 4 bases from V and 6 from J, leaving 17 bases between them. This CDR3 is built from 16 residues. The CDR3 spells CATSEQKLGGAGELFF. The CDR3 DNA follows: TGTGCCACCAGTGAGCAAAAACTAGGCGGAGCCGGGGAGCTGTTTTTT.

The chain is built from TRBV27 and TRBJ2-7; a possible D gene is TRBD1 (5 bases). Trimming shortened V by 5 bases and J by 1 base, and 15 bases separated the two germline ends. This CDR3 is 15 amino acids long. Germline CDR1 and CDR2: MNHEY and SMNVEV (reference sequence). CDR3 sequence: CASSPVPQASYEQYF. Here the CDR3 DNA reads TGTGCCAGCAGTCCCGTCCCACAGGCATCCTACGAGCAGTACTTC.

The rearrangement joins TRBV19 to TRBJ2-3, with D perhaps matching TRBD1 or TRBD2 (6 bases each). Germline CDR1 is LNHDA and CDR2 is SQIVND (reference sequence). The germline V and J ends were trimmed by 3 bases and 2 bases, with 9 bases remaining between them. This CDR3 contains 14 residues. The CDR3 DNA is TGTGCCAGTAGTATCACGGGGGCCACAGATACGCAGTATTTT. Translated: CASSITGATDTQYF.

The chain is built from TRBV6-2 or TRBV6-3 and TRBJ1-1; D might be TRBD1 (6 bases). Trimming took 4 bases from V and 4 from J, leaving 13 bases between them. This CDR3 region has 14 residues. Germline V CDR1 and CDR2: MNHEY, SVGEGT. The CDR3 sequence: CASSSDRWVTEAFF. The CDR3 region has the DNA TGTGCCAGCAGTTCCGACAGGTGGGTCACTGAAGCTTTCTTT.

This clone was seen only once. This chain uses TRBV5-1 with TRBJ2-7, with D maybe TRBD1 (6 bases). V shed 4 bases and J shed 6 bases, with 14 bases lying between them. This CDR3 spans 13 amino acids. In germline, CDR1 is SGHRS, CDR2 YFSETQ. The CDR3 DNA is TGCGCCAGCAGCCTACAGGGAAACGGCGAGCAGTACTTC. Residues: CASSLQGNGEQYF.

This clone came up a few times. The chain employs TRBV7-2 and TRBJ1-3, with D perhaps matching TRBD1 (6 bases). With 5 bases removed from V and 4 bases from J, the gap between germline ends came to 12 bases. Germline CDR1 is SGHTA and CDR2 is FQGNSA. CDR3 length: 14 amino acids. CDR3 nucleotides: TGTGCCAGCAGCGGAGGGACACGCGGAAACACCATATATTTT. Translation: CASSGGTRGNTIYF.

The V gene is TRBV27, the J gene TRBJ1-5; 9 bases align to TRBD1. Trimming cost V 4 bases and J 6 bases; bases outside gene matches: 13. The germline V gene has CDR1 MNHEY and CDR2 SMNVEV (reference sequence). This CDR3 comprises 17 residues. The CDR3 DNA is TGTGCCAGCAGTTCCCTCGTCCCGGGACAGGGAGTTCAGCCCCAGCATTTT. Amino acid sequence: CASSSLVPGQGVQPQHF.

A single count supports this clone. The CDR3 DNA reads as TGTGCCAGCAGCTTGGGACAGGGATACGAGCAGTACTTC. Translation: CASSLGQGYEQYF. The chain carries TRBV13 and TRBJ2-7; TRBD1 matches at 9 bases. The CDR3 is 13 residues long. Germline CDR1 and CDR2: PRHDT and FYEKMQ (reference sequence). Germline trimming cut 3 bases from V and 4 bases from J; bases unmatched to any gene: 1.

The chain is built from TRBV4-3 and TRBJ1-2, with D maybe TRBD1 (5 bases). The CDR3 spans 16 residues. V was shortened by 0 bases and J by 5 bases, with 16 bases between the two germline ends. Germline V gives CDR1 LGHNA, CDR2 YSLEER. The CDR3 here is CASSQDHAGRDYGYTF. CDR3 in DNA: TGCGCCAGCAGCCAAGACCATGCGGGCAGGGATTATGGCTACACCTTC.

The gene calls are TRBV6-2 or TRBV6-3 and TRBJ2-1, with a possible D match to TRBD1 (5 bases). CDR1 MNHEY and CDR2 SVGEGT come from the germline V gene. This CDR3 has 13 residues. The V gene lost 2 bases and the J gene lost 9 bases, with 11 bases spanning the gap. CDR3 sequence (DNA): TGTGCCAGCAGTTACCTGGAGCAGGGTGAGCAGTTCTTC. Protein: CASSYLEQGEQFF.

This chain joins TRBV9 and TRBJ2-3; D is undetermined. Germline CDR1 SGDLS, CDR2 YYNGEE. The V end lost 0 bases, the J end lost 1 base, and 9 bases lay between the germline ends. The CDR3 sequence is 15 residues long. This CDR3 reads CASSVGNGGTDTQYF. The CDR3 DNA follows: TGTGCCAGCAGCGTAGGCAATGGAGGCACAGATACGCAGTATTTT.

This clone occurred once. The chain recombines TRBV27 with TRBJ2-1; D unresolved. This CDR3 spans 12 amino acids. Germline lookup yields CDR1 MNHEY and CDR2 SMNVEV (reference sequence). V was cut by 10 bases and J by 8 bases, with 15 bases left in between. CDR3 protein: CAKQGSLDEQFF. For the CDR3, the DNA is TGTGCCAAGCAAGGTTCATTGGATGAGCAGTTCTTC.

The chain couples TRBV3-1 (or the pseudogene TRBV3-2) to TRBJ2-3, with D perhaps matching TRBD2 (6 bases). This CDR3 contains 16 residues. Germline V gives CDR1 LGHDT, CDR2 YNNKEL (reference sequence). V gave up 3 bases and J gave up 2 bases, with 15 bases separating them. CDR3 protein: CASSHSSGKYTDTQYF. CDR3 DNA sequence: TGTGCCAGCAGCCATAGTAGCGGAAAGTACACAGATACGCAGTATTTT.

The chain couples TRBV9 to TRBJ2-2, with D uncertain. Trimming pared 3 bases from V and 6 bases from J, leaving 9 bases between. Germline lookup yields CDR1 SGDLS and CDR2 YYNGEE. The CDR3 runs to 13 residues. CDR3 residues: CASSADPAGELFF. The CDR3 DNA is TGTGCCAGCAGCGCGGACCCAGCCGGGGAGCTGTTTTTT.